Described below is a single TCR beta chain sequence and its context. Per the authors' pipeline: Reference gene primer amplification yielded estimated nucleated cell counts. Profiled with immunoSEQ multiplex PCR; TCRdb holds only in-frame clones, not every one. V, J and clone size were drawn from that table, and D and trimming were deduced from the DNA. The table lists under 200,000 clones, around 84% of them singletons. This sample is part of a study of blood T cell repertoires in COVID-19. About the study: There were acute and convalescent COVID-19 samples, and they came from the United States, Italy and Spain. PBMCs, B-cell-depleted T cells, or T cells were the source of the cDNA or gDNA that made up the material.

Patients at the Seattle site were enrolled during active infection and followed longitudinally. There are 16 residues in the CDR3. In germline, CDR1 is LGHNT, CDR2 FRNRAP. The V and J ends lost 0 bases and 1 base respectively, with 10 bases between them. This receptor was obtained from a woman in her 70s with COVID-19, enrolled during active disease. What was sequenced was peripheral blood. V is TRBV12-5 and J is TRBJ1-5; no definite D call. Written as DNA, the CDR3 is TGTGCTAGTGGTTTGGTAGTGGGCCTCAGCAATCAGCCCCAGCATTTT. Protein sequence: CASGLVVGLSNQPQHF.